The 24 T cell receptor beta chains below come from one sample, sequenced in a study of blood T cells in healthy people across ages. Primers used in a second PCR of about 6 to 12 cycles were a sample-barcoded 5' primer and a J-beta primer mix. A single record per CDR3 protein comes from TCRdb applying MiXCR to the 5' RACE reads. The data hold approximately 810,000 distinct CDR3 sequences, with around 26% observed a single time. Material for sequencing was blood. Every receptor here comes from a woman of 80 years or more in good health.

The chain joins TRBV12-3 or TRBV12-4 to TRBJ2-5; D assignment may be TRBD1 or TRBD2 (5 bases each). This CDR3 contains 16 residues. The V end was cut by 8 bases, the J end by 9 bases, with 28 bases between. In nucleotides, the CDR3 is TGTGCCAGCGCCTTCATAACTAGAGGTGGGGCAGATGCCCAGTACTTC. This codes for CASAFITRGGADAQYF.

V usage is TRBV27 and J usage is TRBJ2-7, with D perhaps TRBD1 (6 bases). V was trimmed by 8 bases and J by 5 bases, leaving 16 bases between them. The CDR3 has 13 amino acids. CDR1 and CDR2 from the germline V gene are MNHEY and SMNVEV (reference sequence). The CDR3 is CASGPRGLHEQYF. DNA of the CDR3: TGTGCCAGCGGCCCTAGGGGGTTGCACGAGCAGTACTTC.

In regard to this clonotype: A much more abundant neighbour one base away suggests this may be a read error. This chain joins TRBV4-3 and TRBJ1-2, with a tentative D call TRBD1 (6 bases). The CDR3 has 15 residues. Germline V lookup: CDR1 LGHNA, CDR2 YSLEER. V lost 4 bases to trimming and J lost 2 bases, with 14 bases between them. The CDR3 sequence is CASSLRGGGNYGYTF. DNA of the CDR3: TGCGCCAGCAGCCTAAGGGGGGGCGGGAACTATGGCTACACCTTC.

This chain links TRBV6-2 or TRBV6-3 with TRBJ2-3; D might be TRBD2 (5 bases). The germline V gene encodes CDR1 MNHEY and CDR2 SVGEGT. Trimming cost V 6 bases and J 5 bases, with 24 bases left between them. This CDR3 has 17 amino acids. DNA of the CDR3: TGTGCCAGCAGCCTGCCGAGGGAAAGGGTCCTTCGAGATACGCAGTATTTT. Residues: CASSLPRERVLRDTQYF.

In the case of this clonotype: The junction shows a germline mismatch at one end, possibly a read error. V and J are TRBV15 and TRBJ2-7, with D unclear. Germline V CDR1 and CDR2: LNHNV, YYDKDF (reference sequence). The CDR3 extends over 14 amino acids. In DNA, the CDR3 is TGTGTCACCGGCAGAGCCAGTCCCCCCTACGAGCAGTACTTC. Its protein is CVTGRASPPYEQYF.

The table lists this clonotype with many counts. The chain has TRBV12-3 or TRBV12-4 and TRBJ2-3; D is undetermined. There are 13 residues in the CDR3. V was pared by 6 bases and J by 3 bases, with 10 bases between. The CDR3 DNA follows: TGTGCCAGCAGATTAAAGGGAACAGATACGCAGTATTTT. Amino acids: CASRLKGTDTQYF.

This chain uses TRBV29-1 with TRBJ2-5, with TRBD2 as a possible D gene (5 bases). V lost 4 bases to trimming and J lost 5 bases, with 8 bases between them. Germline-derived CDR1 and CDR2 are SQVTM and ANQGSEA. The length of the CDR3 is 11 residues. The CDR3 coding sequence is TGCAGCGTTGCGCCGGGGGAGACCCAGTACTTC. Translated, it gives CSVAPGETQYF.

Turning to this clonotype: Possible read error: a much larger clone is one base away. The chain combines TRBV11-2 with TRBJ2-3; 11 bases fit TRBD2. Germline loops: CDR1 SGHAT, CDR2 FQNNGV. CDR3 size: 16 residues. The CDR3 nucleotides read TGTGCCAGCAGCTCCCTTAGCGGGGGGGGTTCAGATGCGCAGTATTTT. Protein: CASSSLSGGGSDAQYF. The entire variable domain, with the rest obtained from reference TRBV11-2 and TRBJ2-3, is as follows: EAGVAQSPRYKIIEKRQSVAFWCNPISGHATLYWYQQILGQGPKLLIQFQNNGVVDDSQLPKDRFSAERLKGVDSTLKIQPAKLEDSAVYLCASSSLSGGGSDAQYFGPGTRLTVL.

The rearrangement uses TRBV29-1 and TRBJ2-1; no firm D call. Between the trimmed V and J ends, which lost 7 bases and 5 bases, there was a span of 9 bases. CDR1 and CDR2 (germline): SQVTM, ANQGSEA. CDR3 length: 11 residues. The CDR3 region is CSARRNNEQFF. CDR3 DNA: TGCAGCGCGCGCAGAAACAATGAGCAGTTCTTC.

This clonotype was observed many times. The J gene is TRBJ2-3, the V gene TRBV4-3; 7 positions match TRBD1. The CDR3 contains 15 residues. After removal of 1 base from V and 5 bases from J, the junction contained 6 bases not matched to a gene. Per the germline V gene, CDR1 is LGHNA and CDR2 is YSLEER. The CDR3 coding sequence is TGCGCCAGCAGCCAAGGCCCAGGGGGAAGAGATACGCAGTATTTT. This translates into CASSQGPGGRDTQYF.

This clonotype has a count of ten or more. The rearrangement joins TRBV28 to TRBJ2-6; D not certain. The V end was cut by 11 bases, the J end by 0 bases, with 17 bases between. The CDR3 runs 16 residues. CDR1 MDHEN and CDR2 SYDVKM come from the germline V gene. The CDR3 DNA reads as TGTGCCGCTACGGATTTCTACAGCTCTGGGGCCAACGTCCTGACTTTC. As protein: CAATDFYSSGANVLTF. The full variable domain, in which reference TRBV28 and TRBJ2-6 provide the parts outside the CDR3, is DVKVTQSSRYLVKRTGEKVFLECVQDMDHENMFWYRQDPGLGLRLIYFSYDVKMKEKGDIPEGYSVSREKKERFSLILESASTNQTSMYLCAATDFYSSGANVLTFGAGSRLTVL.

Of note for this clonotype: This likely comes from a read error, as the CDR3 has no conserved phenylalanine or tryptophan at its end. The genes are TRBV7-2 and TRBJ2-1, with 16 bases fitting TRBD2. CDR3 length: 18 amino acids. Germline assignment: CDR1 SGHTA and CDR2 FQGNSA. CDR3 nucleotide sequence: TGTGCCAGCAGCTCCCTGGGACTAGCGGGGGGGAGATACAAGGAGCAGTTCTGC. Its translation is CASSSLGLAGGRYKEQFC.

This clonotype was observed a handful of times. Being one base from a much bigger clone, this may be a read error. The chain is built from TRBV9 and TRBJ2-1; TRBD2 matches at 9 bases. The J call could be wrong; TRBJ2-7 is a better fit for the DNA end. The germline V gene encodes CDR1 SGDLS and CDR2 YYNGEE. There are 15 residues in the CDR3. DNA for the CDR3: TGTGCCAGCAGCCTAAGCGGGGGGCCTTACAATGAGCAGTACTTC. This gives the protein CASSLSGGPYNEQYF.

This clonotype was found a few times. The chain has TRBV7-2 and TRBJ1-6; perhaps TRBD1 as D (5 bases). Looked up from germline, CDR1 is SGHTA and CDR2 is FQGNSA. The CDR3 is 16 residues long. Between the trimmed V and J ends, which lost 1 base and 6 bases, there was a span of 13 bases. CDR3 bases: TGTGCCAGCAGCTTAGATAGGGGACCTGCTAATTCACCCCTCCACTTT. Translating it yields CASSLDRGPANSPLHF. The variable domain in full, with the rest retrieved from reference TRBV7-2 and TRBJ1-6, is GAGVSQSPSNKVTEKGKDVELRCDPISGHTALYWYRQSLGQGLEFLIYFQGNSAPDKSGLPSDRFSAERTGGSVSTLTIQRTQQEDSAVYLCASSLDRGPANSPLHFGNGTRLTVT.

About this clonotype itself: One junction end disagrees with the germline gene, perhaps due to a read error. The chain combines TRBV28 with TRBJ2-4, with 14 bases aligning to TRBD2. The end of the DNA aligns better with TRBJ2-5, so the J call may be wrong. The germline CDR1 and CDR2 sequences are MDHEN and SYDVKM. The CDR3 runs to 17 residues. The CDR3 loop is CACSLLTSGRASGTQYF. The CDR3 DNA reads TGTGCCTGCAGTCTCCTGACTAGCGGGAGGGCTTCCGGGACCCAGTACTTC.

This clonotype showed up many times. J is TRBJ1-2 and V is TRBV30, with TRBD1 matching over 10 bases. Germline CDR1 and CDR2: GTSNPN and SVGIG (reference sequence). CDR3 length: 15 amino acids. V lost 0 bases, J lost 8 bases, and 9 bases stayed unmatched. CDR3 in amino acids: CAWSVGGTGANGYTF. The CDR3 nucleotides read TGTGCCTGGAGTGTAGGGGGGACAGGGGCGAACGGCTACACCTTC.

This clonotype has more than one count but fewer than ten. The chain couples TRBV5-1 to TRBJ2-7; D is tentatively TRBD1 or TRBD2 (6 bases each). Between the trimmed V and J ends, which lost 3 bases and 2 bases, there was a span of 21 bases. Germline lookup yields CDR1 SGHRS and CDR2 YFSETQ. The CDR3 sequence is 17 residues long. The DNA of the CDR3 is TGCGCCAGCAGCTCGCAAGATGCGGGACAAGGAGCCTACGAGCAGTACTTC. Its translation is CASSSQDAGQGAYEQYF.

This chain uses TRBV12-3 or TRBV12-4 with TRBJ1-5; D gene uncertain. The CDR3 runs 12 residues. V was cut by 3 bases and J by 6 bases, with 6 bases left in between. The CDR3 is CASSFLAQPQHF. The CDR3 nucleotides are TGTGCCAGCAGTTTTTTGGCTCAGCCCCAGCATTTT.

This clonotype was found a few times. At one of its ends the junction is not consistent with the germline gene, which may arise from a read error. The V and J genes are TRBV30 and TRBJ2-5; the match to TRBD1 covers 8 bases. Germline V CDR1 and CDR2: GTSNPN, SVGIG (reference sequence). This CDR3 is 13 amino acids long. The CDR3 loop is CAWGQGLKEPQYF. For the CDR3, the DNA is TGTGCCTGGGGACAGGGTTTAAAAGAGCCCCAGTACTTC.

CDR3 residues: CASSPQRNQPQHF. CDR3 nucleotides: TGCGCCAGCAGCCCCCAGAGAAATCAGCCCCAGCATTTT. The chain uses TRBV4-3 and TRBJ1-5, with no clear D. Trimming shortened V by 4 bases and J by 4 bases, and 8 bases separated the two germline ends. In germline, CDR1 is LGHNA, CDR2 YSLEER. The CDR3 runs to 13 residues.

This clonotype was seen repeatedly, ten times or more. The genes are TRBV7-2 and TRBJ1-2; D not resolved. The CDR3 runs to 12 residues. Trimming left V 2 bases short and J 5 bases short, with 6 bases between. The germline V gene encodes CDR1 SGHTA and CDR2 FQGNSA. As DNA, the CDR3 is TGTGCCAGCAGCTTAATGGGTTATGGCTACACCTTC. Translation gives CASSLMGYGYTF. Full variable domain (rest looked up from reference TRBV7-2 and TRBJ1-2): GAGVSQSPSNKVTEKGKDVELRCDPISGHTALYWYRQSLGQGLEFLIYFQGNSAPDKSGLPSDRFSAERTGGSVSTLTIQRTQQEDSAVYLCASSLMGYGYTFGSGTRLTVV.

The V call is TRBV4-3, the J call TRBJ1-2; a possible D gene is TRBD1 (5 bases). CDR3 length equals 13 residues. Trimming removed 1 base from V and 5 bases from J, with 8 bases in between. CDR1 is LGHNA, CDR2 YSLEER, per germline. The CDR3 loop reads CASSQVKGYGYTF. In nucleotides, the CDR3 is TGCGCCAGCAGCCAAGTGAAGGGGTATGGCTACACCTTC.

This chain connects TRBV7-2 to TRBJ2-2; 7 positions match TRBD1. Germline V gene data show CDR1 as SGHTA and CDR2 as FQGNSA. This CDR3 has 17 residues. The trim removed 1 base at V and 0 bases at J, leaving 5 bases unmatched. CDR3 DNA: TGTGCCAGCAGCTTAGAGGGACAGCGCGCGAACACCGGGGAGCTGTTTTTT. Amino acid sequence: CASSLEGQRANTGELFF.

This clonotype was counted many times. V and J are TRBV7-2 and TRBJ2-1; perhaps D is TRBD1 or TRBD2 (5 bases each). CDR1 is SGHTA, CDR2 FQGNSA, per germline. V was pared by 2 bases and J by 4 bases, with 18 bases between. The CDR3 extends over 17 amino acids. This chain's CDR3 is CASSLSWGFASYNEQFF. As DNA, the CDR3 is TGTGCCAGCAGCTTAAGTTGGGGGTTCGCATCGTACAATGAGCAGTTCTTC.